The clone carrying this T cell receptor beta chain was seen ten or more times. The antigen remains unidentified. This specimen belongs to a study of T cells in Graves' hyperthyroidism and ophthalmopathy. Study overall: Peripheral blood was collected at initial diagnosis, before any treatment. The study's findings and limits: Most clonotypes that expanded in the thyroid above 0.001 also showed up in blood.

RNA transcripts gave rise to amplified TCR beta CDR3 regions. The HTBI set primed first-round TCR CDR3 RT-PCR. MiXCR, applied by TCRdb to the multiplex PCR reads, yields one record per CDR3 protein. The profile shows about 560,000 distinct CDR3 sequences, 15% to 18% of them singletons. Participants, patients aged 18 to 65, had newly diagnosed hyperthyroidism with a duration under 2 months. Diagnoses were made from clinical symptoms, serum measures (thyroxine and TRAb), thyroid ultrasound and orbital computed tomography. The clonotype was recovered from a woman in her 30s with Graves' hyperthyroidism. Sequencing input: blood.

In nucleotides, the CDR3 is TGTGCCAGCAGTTACCCCGGACTAGCGGGAACATACGAGCAGTACTTC. Its protein is CASSYPGLAGTYEQYF. V is TRBV6-1 and J is TRBJ2-7, with 12 bases matching TRBD2. Germline CDR1 reads MNHNS; CDR2 reads SASEGT. V gave up 5 bases and J gave up 4 bases; unmatched junction bases: 9. The CDR3 has 16 amino acids.